The clone carrying this T cell receptor beta chain was seen many times. These data are taken from a study of identical twins. V lost 5 bases to trimming and J lost 4 bases, with 14 bases between them. The CDR3 length is 15 residues. Germline V gene lookup returns CDR1 MDHEN and CDR2 SYDVKM. TCRdb passed the 5' RACE reads through MiXCR, listing each CDR3 protein once. This sample yields some 600,000 distinct CDR3 sequences, of which roughly 6.6% are seen a single time; 1.5% to 2% belongs to the top ten. This sample was shared with a second study, whose subject was yellow fever vaccine responses in identical twins. That investigation notes: Reportedly, twins showed a vaccine T cell response that looked partly convergent and partly personalized.

The rearrangement links TRBV28 to TRBJ2-2; D may be TRBD1 (6 bases). The clonotype was recovered from a woman between 18 and 29 years old in good health. Sequencing was carried out using PBMCs. CDR3 region: CASSTQGPGTGELFF. The CDR3 DNA reads TGTGCCAGCAGTACCCAGGGGCCCGGCACCGGGGAGCTGTTTTTT.